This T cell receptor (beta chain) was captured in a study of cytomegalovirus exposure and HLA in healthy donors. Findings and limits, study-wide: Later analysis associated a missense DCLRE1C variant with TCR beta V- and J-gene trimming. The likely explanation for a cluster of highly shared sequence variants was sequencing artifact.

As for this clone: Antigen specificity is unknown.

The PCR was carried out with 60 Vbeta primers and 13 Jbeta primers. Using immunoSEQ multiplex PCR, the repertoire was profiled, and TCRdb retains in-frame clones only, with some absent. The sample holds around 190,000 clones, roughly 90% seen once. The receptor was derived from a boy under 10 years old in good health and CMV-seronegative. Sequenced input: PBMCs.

As DNA, the CDR3 is TGTGCCACAGAGCCACCGGGGGTTGTGGGAAACACCATATATTTT. Its translation: CATEPPGVVGNTIYF. The chain couples TRBV30 to TRBJ1-3; a weak D match, TRBD1 (5 bases). The CDR3 contains 15 residues. The germline V gene has CDR1 GTSNPN and CDR2 SVGIG (reference sequence). V lost 8 bases and J lost 4, with 21 bases in between.